This TCR beta chain was identified during a study of blood T cell repertoires in COVID-19. The V end was cut by 8 bases, the J end by 2 bases, with 10 bases between. This CDR3 spans 13 amino acids. Germline CDR1 is SGHAT and CDR2 is FQNNGV. In the original processing: The assay estimated nucleated cells by amplifying reference gene primers. The table came from immunoSEQ multiplex PCR; TCRdb's copy has only in-frame clones and leaves some out. The DNA gave D and trimming, while V, J and clone size come from that table. This repertoire shows around 190,000 clones, about 77% found once; its top ten account for about a sixth.

The sequenced material came from PBMCs or T cells enriched from blood (not recorded which). The source of this sequence is a woman in her fifties or sixties with acute COVID-19. The chain carries TRBV11-2 and TRBJ2-1; the D gene is possibly TRBD2 (6 bases). CDR3 sequence (DNA): TGTGCCAGCTCCCGACTAGCCTACAATGAGCAGTTCTTC. This sequence encodes CASSRLAYNEQFF.